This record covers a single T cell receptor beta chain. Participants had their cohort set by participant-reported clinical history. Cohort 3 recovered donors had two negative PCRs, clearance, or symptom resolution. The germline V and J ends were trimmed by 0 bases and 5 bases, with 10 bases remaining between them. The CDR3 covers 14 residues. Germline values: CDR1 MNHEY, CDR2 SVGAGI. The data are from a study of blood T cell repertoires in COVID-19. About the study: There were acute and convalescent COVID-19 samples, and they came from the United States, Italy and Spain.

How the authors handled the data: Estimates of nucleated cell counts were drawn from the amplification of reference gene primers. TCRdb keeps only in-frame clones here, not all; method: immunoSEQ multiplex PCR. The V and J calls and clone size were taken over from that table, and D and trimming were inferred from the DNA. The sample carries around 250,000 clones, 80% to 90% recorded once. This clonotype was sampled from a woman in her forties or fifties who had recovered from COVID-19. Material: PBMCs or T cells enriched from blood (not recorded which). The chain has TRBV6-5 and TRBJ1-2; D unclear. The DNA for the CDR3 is TGTGCCAGCAGTTACTCGACGGAGGCGTATGGCTACACCTTC. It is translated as CASSYSTEAYGYTF.